The sequence of this T cell receptor (beta chain) was determined in a study of technical replicates of blood from a handful of donors. Assay: immunoSEQ multiplex PCR; the TCRdb copy retains only in-frame clones and omits some. The data contain 65,000 to 80,000 clones, around 92% of them seen just once; the ten biggest clones take up around 0.4%. The CDR3 totals 13 residues. Looked up from germline, CDR1 is MGHDK and CDR2 is SYGVNS. The V and J ends lost 3 bases and 7 bases respectively, with 12 bases between them. Source material: T cells isolated from PBMCs. The receptor was derived from a human donor in good health. The chain recombines TRBV25-1 with TRBJ1-2; D unresolved. CDR3 in DNA: TGTGCCAGCAGTGACCGGGAGTTGGCTGGCTACACCTTC. Encoded protein: CASSDRELAGYTF.